This TCR beta chain originates from a study of vaccination effects on CD4 cells after COVID-19 (dated by TCRdb to the early 2020s). At the level of the whole study: The ViraFEST assay stimulated PBMC with viral peptide pools and then used TCR sequencing to identify antigen-specific CD4+ T cell clonotypes by expansion. Each participant got two doses of an mRNA SARS-CoV-2 vaccine, either BNT162b2 or mRNA-1273. Pre-vaccine samples were collected from two convalescent patients 16 days and one week before the first dose, corresponding to 142 and 148 days after COVID-19 diagnosis. Each well held more than 1.5 million PBMC cultured in IMDM containing 5% human AB serum, 8.5 to 10 IU/ml IL-2 and gentamicin, along with 10 ug/ml peptides. SARS-CoV-2 spike-specific CD4+ TCR repertoires were compared before and after mRNA vaccination in COVID-19 convalescent patients and in infection-naive vaccine recipients. The full study included some 10 COVID-19 convalescent patients and several SARS-CoV-2-naive healthy vaccine recipients. The Oncomine TCR Beta short-read assay on an Illumina iSeq 100 was used to sequence cultures from other donors in the study. Beyond this particular receptor, the publication reports: Clones induced by infection and clones induced by vaccination both contracted markedly at late timepoints after vaccination, which fits with T cell responses waning over time. Only a small number of convalescent patients were included, and no early post-infection timepoints were available, which limited the study. For convalescent patients, new clones induced by the vaccine made up most of the post-vaccine spike-reactive repertoire, and these new clones were largely distinct from the clones induced by infection.

The CDR3 sequence holds 17 residues, the cysteine and phenylalanine included. Only the CDR3 region is kept as DNA, spanning 51 bases read in frame from base 1. V loses 5 bases, J loses 8 bases, and the germline ends lie 27 bases apart. According to the germline V gene, CDR1 reads LGHNA and CDR2 reads YNFKEQ. After about 10 days of culture, CD4+ T cells were isolated with the EasySep CD4+ T cell isolation kit. PCR-confirmed SARS-CoV-2 infection had occurred in convalescent patients between March and December 2020, before the Alpha, Beta and Delta variants emerged in the United States. On days 3 and 7, half of the culture medium was replaced with fresh IL-2-containing medium. Unless otherwise noted, each peptide stimulation condition was cultured in triplicate wells. Using Ficoll-Paque Plus gradient centrifugation, PBMC were separated from whole blood and then either used fresh or cryopreserved at -140C. Genomic DNA was extracted from cultured CD4+ T cells with the QIAamp micro DNA kit.

The library was produced with the immunoSEQ multiplex PCR assay. DNA from the CD4+ T cells that had been cultured and isolated underwent TCR beta CDR3 sequencing. The source study handled its data this way. Non-productive TCR sequences were discarded, and reads were trimmed to the CDR3 region, with only CDR3s of 7 or more amino acids retained. The MANAFEST web app was used to identify antigen-specific clonotypes by comparing expansion in peptide wells with expansion in reference cultures. To be called positive, a clone needed expansion at FDR<0.05 compared with the reference and with all other wells, an odds ratio greater than 5, and a frequency greater than 0.1% in two replicate wells. Cross-reactive clonotypes were defined as significantly expanded in SARS-CoV-2 spike wells and in at least one common cold coronavirus spike condition. Levenshtein distance calculated with the stringdist R package was used to assess CDR3 similarity, and unrooted trees were constructed with ape in R 3.6.1. TCRdb limited this immuneACCESS table to in-frame rearrangements with V and J called. A share of clones is missing; checked studies link under half to unresolved V genes, and the rest is unexplained. V and J calls and clone size are copied from that table; D and trimming were computed from the DNA. This sample comprises roughly 68,000 clones, approximately 78% of them detected only once. Of the sample, roughly 25% is held by the ten largest clones.

A few counts support this clone. No antigen is known for it. One base away there is no much larger clone; base qualities are not given. Recombination linked TRBV4-2 to TRBJ1-1, with a tentative D gene TRBD1 over 5 matching bases. This sample comprised CD4+ T cells from PBMCs cultured without peptide, obtained before COVID-19 vaccination. The clonotype was recovered from a human donor who had a prior SARS-CoV-2 infection. The DNA sequence is given as TGTGCCAGCAGCTCTCTAGGGTCCGGGGCTGCGGGGTGGGAAGCTTTCTTT. It specifies CASSSLGSGAAGWEAFF.